This record looks at one TCR beta chain sequence and its context. Its antigen target is currently unknown. The record has no base qualities; no much larger clone is one base away. The CDR3 contains 15 residues, cysteine and phenylalanine counted. The sequence is cut down to CDR3 DNA, 45 bases in frame from base 1. The germline V and J ends show losses of 4 bases and 8 bases respectively, and no gene match explains 7 bases of the junction. CDR1 and CDR2, looked up from the germline V gene, are SGHVS and FQNEAQ. The collaborating institutions used their own protocols to collect whole blood in K2EDTA tubes. For TCRbeta analysis, collaborator samples were shipped as frozen whole blood, as isolated PBMCs, or as DNA extracted from either sample type. This specimen belongs to a study of blood T cell repertoires in COVID-19 (dated by TCRdb to 2020 to 2022). Background on the whole study: Samples covering the acute and convalescent phases of COVID-19 were provided by collaborators in the United States, Italy and Spain. The prospective study material was composed of cDNA or gDNA derived from T cells, B-cell-depleted T cells, or PBMCs. Subjects who had been exposed to COVID-19, were actively infected with it, or had recovered from it provided the deeply sampled blood TCRbeta repertoires that made up the dataset. A freely available public database, intended as a resource for researchers studying the immune response to SARS-CoV-2, is where the repertoires were released. Samples came from the ongoing ImmuneRACE study (first 160 participants) plus 1,254 subjects from 6 global collaborators. A de-identified subject ID, COVID-19 status, age in years and sex were almost always included in the sample metadata. Where available, HLA class I and class II types were taken from metadata supplied by the sample provider and were not determined by assay-based typing. The research as a whole found: Clinical and demographic metadata were provided uncurated, with the amount varying by source and participant.

TCRbeta CDR3 regions were amplified from genomic DNA by means of the immunoSEQ Assay, a bias-controlled multiplex PCR. In the authors' own workflow: Nucleated cell counts per sample were estimated from amplification of reference gene primers within the assay. To quantify the absolute abundance of each unique TCRbeta CDR3 rearrangement, sequence reads were collapsed and filtered. Productive Simpson clonality was computed per sample as the square root of Simpson's diversity index over productive rearrangements. TCRdb provides this immuneACCESS table in a form limited to in-frame rearrangements. Some clones are lacking; in checked studies, under half of them reflect an unresolved V gene, and why the rest are absent is not known. V and J calls and clone size follow that table, whereas D and trimming were derived from the DNA. The sample contains about 51,000 clones, under 95% of them found a single time. The ten largest account for about 3.1% of the sample.

The sequencing input was peripheral blood. The sequence links TRBV7-8 to TRBJ1-4; 10 bases in the junction line up with TRBD1. The receptor's source is a man aged 45 to 65 with acute or convalescent COVID-19. The CDR3 in this case is CASSSGQGREEKLFF. The nucleotides are TGTGCCAGCAGCTCGGGACAGGGGCGGGAAGAAAAACTGTTTTTT. The variable domain in full, with residues beyond the CDR3 obtained from the reference TRBV7-8 and TRBJ1-4 genes, is GAGVSQSPRYKVAKRGQDVALRCDPISGHVSLFWYQQALGQGPEFLTYFQNEAQLDKSGLPSDRFFAERPEGSVSTLKIQRTQQEDSAVYLCASSSGQGREEKLFFGSGTQLSVL.